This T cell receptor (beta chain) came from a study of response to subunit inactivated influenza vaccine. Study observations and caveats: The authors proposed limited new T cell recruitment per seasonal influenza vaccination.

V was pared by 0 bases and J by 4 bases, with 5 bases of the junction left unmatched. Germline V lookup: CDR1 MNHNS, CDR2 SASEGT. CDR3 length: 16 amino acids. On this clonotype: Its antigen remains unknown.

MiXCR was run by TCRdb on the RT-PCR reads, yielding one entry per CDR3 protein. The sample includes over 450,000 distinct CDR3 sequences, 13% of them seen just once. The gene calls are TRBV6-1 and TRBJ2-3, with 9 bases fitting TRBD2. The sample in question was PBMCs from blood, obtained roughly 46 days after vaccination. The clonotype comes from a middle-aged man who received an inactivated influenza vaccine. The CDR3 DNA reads TGTGCCAGCAGTGAAGCGAGCGGGAGGAGGGCAGATACGCAGTATTTT. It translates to CASSEASGRRADTQYF.